The 8 T cell receptor beta chains presented below share a single source sample, sequenced in a study of T cell responses to AZD1222 COVID-19 vaccine. The data were produced by immunoSEQ multiplex PCR, yet TCRdb's version contains in-frame clones alone and is incomplete. Of approximately 180,000 clones detected, approximately 92% appear once; the ten largest clones hold 0.8% to 1.3%. The sequencing here drew on peripheral blood, taken 28 days after the second dose of the MenACWY control vaccine. The source of these receptors is an adult who received the MenACWY meningococcal vaccine as a control.

The DNA of the CDR3 is TGTGCCAGCAGCTCCCGGTGGGGTGAAGCTTTCTTT. As protein: CASSSRWGEAFF. The rearrangement joins TRBV27 to TRBJ1-1; D gene ambiguous. The germline V gene has CDR1 MNHEY and CDR2 SMNVEV (reference sequence). The CDR3 has 12 amino acids. Trimming shortened V by 6 bases and J by 7 bases, and 12 bases separated the two germline ends.

The rearrangement links TRBV7-2 to TRBJ1-1, with 8 positions matching TRBD1. Germline CDR1 reads SGHTA; CDR2 reads FQGNSA. The length of the CDR3 is 13 residues. The V segment lost 2 bases and the J segment 5 bases; nucleotides outside the gene matches: 1. The chain's CDR3 is CASSLNRGTEAFF. The CDR3 coding sequence is TGTGCCAGCAGCTTAAACAGGGGGACTGAAGCTTTCTTT.

With respect to this clone: The sample carries other DNA sequences with the same CDR3. The chain has TRBV12-3 or TRBV12-4 and TRBJ1-1; D unclear. CDR3 size: 13 residues. The V gene lost 2 bases and the J gene lost 5 bases, with 9 bases spanning the gap. CDR3: CASSLSGGTEAFF. DNA for the CDR3: TGTGCCAGCAGTTTATCGGGAGGAACTGAAGCTTTCTTT.

Here the CDR3 reads CASSLGLRVDSPLHF. The CDR3 DNA sequence: TGTGCCAGCAGCTTAGGGTTAAGGGTAGATTCACCCCTCCACTTT. The chain couples TRBV7-2 to TRBJ1-6; D call uncertain. The V gene's germline CDR1 is SGHTA and CDR2 FQGNSA. V was trimmed by 1 base and J by 8 bases, leaving 12 bases between them. This CDR3 has 15 residues.

The chain combines TRBV12-3 or TRBV12-4 with TRBJ1-2, with unresolved D. V was trimmed by 6 bases and J by 5 bases, leaving 13 bases between them. CDR3 length: 13 amino acids. The CDR3 sequence is CASSPFTVYGYTF. The CDR3 DNA reads TGTGCCAGCAGCCCATTCACAGTTTATGGCTACACCTTC.

This rearrangement joins TRBV2 to TRBJ1-2; D might be TRBD1 (6 bases). The germline V gene encodes CDR1 SNHLY and CDR2 FYNNEI. V shed 3 bases and J shed 4 bases, with 9 bases lying between them. The CDR3 sequence is 13 residues long. This CDR3 is CASSDRGIYGYTF. CDR3 coding DNA: TGTGCCAGCAGTGACAGGGGAATCTATGGCTACACCTTC. Supplemented by reference TRBV2 and TRBJ1-2, the full variable domain reads EPEVTQTPSHQVTQMGQEVILRCVPISNHLYFYWYRQILGQKVEFLVSFYNNEISEKSEIFDDQFSVERPDGSNFTLKIRSTKLEDSAMYFCASSDRGIYGYTFGSGTRLTVV.

V is TRBV3-1 (or the pseudogene TRBV3-2) and J is TRBJ1-1; 8 bases align to TRBD1. The CDR3 is made up of 11 amino acids. Germline V gives CDR1 LGHDT, CDR2 YNNKEL (reference sequence). The V segment lost 6 bases and the J segment 11 bases; nucleotides outside the gene matches: 5. The CDR3 nucleotides read TGTGCCAGCAGTCAGGACAGGGCTGCTTTCTTT. It is translated as CASSQDRAAFF.

This chain connects TRBV2 to TRBJ1-2; D gene ambiguous. The V and J ends lost 2 bases and 3 bases respectively, with 10 bases between them. Germline V gene sequence: CDR1 SNHLY, CDR2 FYNNEI. This CDR3 has 14 amino acids. The CDR3 loop is CASSEIGRDYGYTF. Here the CDR3 DNA reads TGTGCCAGCAGTGAAATTGGCAGAGACTATGGCTACACCTTC. Full variable domain (outside the CDR3, taken from reference TRBV2 and TRBJ1-2): EPEVTQTPSHQVTQMGQEVILRCVPISNHLYFYWYRQILGQKVEFLVSFYNNEISEKSEIFDDQFSVERPDGSNFTLKIRSTKLEDSAMYFCASSEIGRDYGYTFGSGTRLTVV.